The 17 T cell receptor beta chains presented below share a single source sample, sequenced in a study of PD-1 blockade in mismatch repair-deficient tumors. Assay: immunoSEQ multiplex PCR; the TCRdb copy retains only in-frame clones and omits some. The sample shows around 68,000 clones, about 72% of them seen only once. The material sequenced was peripheral blood, taken 2 weeks after starting pembrolizumab. The receptors shown here come from an adult with mismatch repair-deficient cancer.

V gene TRBV29-1 combines with J gene TRBJ2-7; the match to TRBD2 covers 14 bases. Germline trimming cut 6 bases from V and 3 bases from J; bases unmatched to any gene: 1. The length of the CDR3 is 13 residues. From germline, CDR1 is SQVTM and CDR2 ANQGSEA. The CDR3 loop is CSVGTSGSYEQYF. DNA of the CDR3: TGCAGCGTGGGGACTAGCGGGAGCTACGAGCAGTACTTC.

This clone has only one observation. V usage is TRBV6-6 and J usage is TRBJ2-7; TRBD1 is a possible D gene (6 bases). Trimming took off 8 bases at V and 2 bases at J, with 13 bases between the two ends. The CDR3 is made up of 13 amino acids. Germline CDR1 reads MNHNY; CDR2 reads SVGAGI (reference sequence). The CDR3 region is CASFRQETYEQYF. The CDR3 DNA is TGTGCCAGCTTCCGACAGGAAACCTACGAGCAGTACTTC.

The gene calls are TRBV5-1 and TRBJ2-3, with D possibly being TRBD2 (5 bases). The CDR3 has 14 residues. Germline V gene lookup returns CDR1 SGHRS and CDR2 YFSETQ. V was clipped by 0 bases and J by 4 bases, with 9 bases between them. This chain's CDR3 is CASSLEGRPDTQYF. CDR3 nucleotide sequence: TGCGCCAGCAGCTTGGAAGGGAGACCAGATACGCAGTATTTT.

This chain connects TRBV5-6 to TRBJ2-3, with D possibly being TRBD1 (5 bases). V gave up 0 bases and J gave up 5 bases, with 19 bases separating them. Germline V gene data show CDR1 as SGHDT and CDR2 as YYEEEE. The CDR3 runs 17 residues. CDR3 in amino acids: CASSLARVSPDRDTQYF. The CDR3, as DNA: TGTGCCAGCAGCTTGGCCAGGGTGTCCCCGGATAGAGATACGCAGTATTTT.

The rearrangement uses TRBV7-2 and TRBJ2-7; D uncertain. V shed 5 bases and J shed 0 bases, with 11 bases lying between them. The CDR3 is 14 amino acids. Germline loops: CDR1 SGHTA, CDR2 FQGNSA. The CDR3 reads CASSPASNSYEQYF. CDR3 coding DNA: TGTGCCAGCAGCCCGGCATCAAACTCCTACGAGCAGTACTTC.

The V gene is TRBV7-8, the J gene TRBJ2-1, with 8 positions matching TRBD2. In germline, CDR1 is SGHVS, CDR2 FQNEAQ. The CDR3 has 15 amino acids. V shed 7 bases and J 8 bases; nucleotides not matched to a gene: 13. The CDR3 region is CASIEPGTRSDEQFF. In DNA form, the CDR3 reads TGTGCCAGCATCGAACCCGGGACTAGGTCGGATGAGCAGTTCTTC.

CDR3 protein: CASGLGGNEQFF. The CDR3 DNA reads as TGTGCTAGTGGTTTGGGGGGGAATGAGCAGTTCTTC. This chain connects TRBV12-5 to TRBJ2-1; D could derive from TRBD1 or TRBD2 (5 bases each). The germline gives CDR1 LGHNT, CDR2 FRNRAP. This CDR3 contains 12 residues. The V and J ends lost 1 base and 7 bases respectively, with 5 bases between them. The complete variable domain, with remaining parts taken from reference TRBV12-5 and TRBJ2-1, reads DARVTQTPRHKVTEMGQEVTMRCQPILGHNTVFWYRQTMMQGLELLAYFRNRAPLDDSGMPKDRFSAEMPDATLATLKIQPSEPRDSAVYFCASGLGGNEQFFGPGTRLTVL.

V gene TRBV5-6 combines with J gene TRBJ1-1; D not resolved. The CDR3 runs to 16 residues. V was clipped by 0 bases and J by 3 bases, with 15 bases between them. The germline V gene has CDR1 SGHDT and CDR2 YYEEEE. CDR3 residues: CASSLGRNRAYTEAFF. CDR3 in DNA: TGTGCCAGCAGCTTGGGGCGGAATAGAGCATACACTGAAGCTTTCTTT. Complete variable domain (other parts from reference TRBV5-6 and TRBJ1-1): DAGVTQSPTHLIKTRGQQVTLRCSPKSGHDTVSWYQQALGQGPQFIFQYYEEEERQRGNFPDRFSGHQFPNYSSELNVNALLLGDSALYLCASSLGRNRAYTEAFFGQGTRLTVV.

The chain links TRBV9 to TRBJ2-1; D possibly uses TRBD1 or TRBD2 (5 bases each). Between the trimmed V and J ends, which lost 3 bases and 8 bases, there was a span of 12 bases. The germline gives CDR1 SGDLS, CDR2 YYNGEE. This CDR3 region has 13 residues. The CDR3, as DNA: TGTGCCAGCAGCGGGGGGTACTCGGATGAGCAGTTCTTC. This gives the protein CASSGGYSDEQFF.

In DNA, the CDR3 is TGCGCCAGCAGCTTGGACGGGCTAGCGGAGAACACCGGGGAGCTGTTTTTT. It encodes CASSLDGLAENTGELFF. The V gene is TRBV5-1, the J gene TRBJ2-2; 7 bases align to TRBD2. This CDR3 is built from 17 residues. Germline CDR1 reads SGHRS; CDR2 reads YFSETQ. J gave up 1 base and V 0 bases, and 6 bases lay outside the gene matches.

The chain combines TRBV5-1 with TRBJ2-3; 7 bases map to TRBD2. CDR1 and CDR2 from the germline V gene are SGHRS and YFSETQ. The CDR3 length is 16 residues. The ends lost 2 bases at V and 0 bases at J; junction bases unmatched: 6. CDR3 in DNA: TGCGCCAGCAGCTTTGGGCTAGCGGCTAGCACAGATACGCAGTATTTT. Amino acid sequence: CASSFGLAASTDTQYF.

The chain has TRBV18 and TRBJ2-1; 9 positions agree with TRBD2. Per germline, CDR1 KGHSH and CDR2 LQKENI. The CDR3 spans 15 residues. V gave up 2 bases and J gave up 3 bases; unmatched junction bases: 2. This CDR3 reads CASSPIAGVYNEQFF. The CDR3 region has the DNA TGTGCCAGCTCACCAATAGCGGGAGTCTACAATGAGCAGTTCTTC.

This chain uses TRBV28 with TRBJ1-2, with 10 bases fitting TRBD1. V lost 5 bases, J lost 2 bases, and 8 bases stayed unmatched. The CDR3 runs to 16 residues. Germline lookup yields CDR1 MDHEN and CDR2 SYDVKM. CDR3 sequence: CASSLRQGAPNYGYTF. CDR3 nucleotide sequence: TGTGCCAGCAGTCTCAGACAGGGGGCTCCCAACTATGGCTACACCTTC.

This clone has just one count. V gene TRBV5-1 combines with J gene TRBJ1-2, with unresolved D. The CDR3 covers 15 residues. The germline CDR1 and CDR2 sequences are SGHRS and YFSETQ. Trimming shortened V by 2 bases and J by 0 bases, and 11 bases separated the two germline ends. The CDR3 region has the DNA TGCGCCAGCAGCTTAGACTCTGTAGCTAACTATGGCTACACCTTC. It is translated as CASSLDSVANYGYTF.

The chain has TRBV19 and TRBJ1-5, with 7 bases that match TRBD1. This CDR3 region has 14 residues. Germline values: CDR1 LNHDA, CDR2 SQIVND (reference sequence). After removal of 8 bases from V and 7 bases from J, the junction contained 11 bases not matched to a gene. CDR3: CASGPTGVGQPQHF. The CDR3 nucleotides read TGTGCCAGTGGCCCCACAGGGGTAGGACAGCCCCAGCATTTT.

This chain uses TRBV6-1 with TRBJ2-3; D may be TRBD2 (5 bases). Per the germline V gene, CDR1 is MNHNS and CDR2 is SASEGT. The CDR3 sequence is 14 residues long. V shed 3 bases and J shed 1 base, with 8 bases lying between them. DNA for the CDR3: TGTGCCAGCAGTGAGGGTAGCGGCACAGATACGCAGTATTTT. Its translation is CASSEGSGTDTQYF.

The V and J genes are TRBV18 and TRBJ2-5; D may correspond to TRBD1 or TRBD2 (5 bases each). Germline V gene data show CDR1 as KGHSH and CDR2 as LQKENI. Between the trimmed V and J ends, which lost 5 bases and 1 base, there was a span of 5 bases. CDR3 length equals 12 residues. The CDR3 protein is CASSGTQETQYF. The CDR3 bases are TGTGCCAGCTCAGGGACCCAAGAGACCCAGTACTTC.